Shown below are 19 T cell receptor beta chains from a single sample sequenced in a study of shared clonotypes between healthy human individuals. Naive CD8 cells comprised CD45RO-negative, CCR7-positively selected cells, excluding terminally differentiated effector memory CD45RA+ cells. Here immunoSEQ multiplex PCR was the method, and the copy in TCRdb shows in-frame clones only, minus some. The table includes around 2.1 million clones, about 93% detected once. Sequencing was carried out using naive CD8+ T cells from PBMCs. These receptors were obtained from a man younger than 35 in good health. Some clones in this sample may be carry-over from other donors' samples.

With regard to this clone: Within the sample, other DNA sequences also encode this same CDR3. This chain joins TRBV28 and TRBJ2-1; 9 bases are a match to TRBD1. The CDR3 contains 15 residues. Trimming cost V 5 bases and J 2 bases; bases outside gene matches: 4. In germline, CDR1 is MDHEN, CDR2 SYDVKM. CDR3 loop: CASSLGQGAYNEQFF. DNA of the CDR3: TGTGCCAGCAGTCTGGGACAGGGCGCCTACAATGAGCAGTTCTTC.

J is TRBJ2-2 and V is TRBV27; D not certain. Germline values: CDR1 MNHEY, CDR2 SMNVEV (reference sequence). The V end lost 3 bases, the J end lost 8 bases, and 10 bases lay between the germline ends. The CDR3 runs to 13 residues. The CDR3 loop is CASSFYAGGELFF. CDR3 DNA: TGTGCCAGCAGTTTCTATGCCGGGGGGGAGCTGTTTTTT.

This clone has just one count. The chain is built from TRBV7-9 and TRBJ2-2; D is uncertain. Germline values: CDR1 SEHNR, CDR2 FQNEAQ (reference sequence). The CDR3 sequence is 14 residues long. Trimming took 1 base from V and 6 from J, leaving 9 bases between them. The CDR3 loop is CASSLVLWSGELFF. CDR3 sequence (DNA): TGTGCCAGCAGCTTAGTTCTCTGGTCCGGGGAGCTGTTTTTT.

V and J are TRBV28 and TRBJ2-2; either TRBD1 or TRBD2 may fit D (5 bases each). V was trimmed by 5 bases and J by 0 bases, leaving 13 bases between them. The germline V gene encodes CDR1 MDHEN and CDR2 SYDVKM. This CDR3 comprises 16 residues. CDR3 nucleotide sequence: TGTGCCAGCAGTCCCCGGGGCCCACCGAACACCGGGGAGCTGTTTTTT. It is translated as CASSPRGPPNTGELFF.

The rearrangement joins TRBV7-9 to TRBJ2-3, with 7 nucleotides matching TRBD2. Germline CDR1 reads SEHNR; CDR2 reads FQNEAQ (reference sequence). V lost 11 bases, J lost 4 bases, and 12 bases stayed unmatched. The CDR3 runs 14 residues. CDR3 nucleotides: TGTGCCGTACGGGGTAGACTAGCTCCAGATACGCAGTATTTT. Encoded protein: CAVRGRLAPDTQYF.

The CDR3 reads CSGLAGYTDTQYF. The CDR3 nucleotides are TGCAGCGGACTAGCGGGGTACACAGATACGCAGTATTTT. The V and J genes are TRBV29-1 and TRBJ2-3; 11 nucleotides agree with TRBD2. Germline V gives CDR1 SQVTM, CDR2 ANQGSEA. The CDR3 length is 13 residues. With V trimmed by 7 bases and J by 2 bases, 2 bases remained unmatched.

The chain is built from TRBV4-2 and TRBJ2-1; D possibly corresponds to TRBD2 (5 bases). Trimming removed 0 bases from V and 8 bases from J, with 8 bases in between. CDR3 length: 13 residues. CDR1 is LGHNA, CDR2 YNFKEQ, per germline. In DNA form, the CDR3 reads TGTGCCAGCAGCCAAGAGGGTAGCGATGAGCAGTTCTTC. Its translation: CASSQEGSDEQFF.

For this clone: Other nucleotide sequences in the sample specify the same CDR3. The chain carries TRBV27 and TRBJ1-5, with a tentative D call TRBD1 (5 bases). Germline CDR1 reads MNHEY; CDR2 reads SMNVEV (reference sequence). Between the trimmed V and J ends, which lost 6 bases and 4 bases, there was a span of 13 bases. The CDR3 has 14 residues. The CDR3 is CASSIRDGNQPQHF. For the CDR3, the DNA is TGTGCCAGCAGCATCCGGGACGGGAATCAGCCCCAGCATTTT.

The V gene is TRBV6-5, the J gene TRBJ1-2, with D tentatively TRBD1 (5 bases). The germline V and J ends were trimmed by 4 bases and 7 bases, with 19 bases remaining between them. This CDR3 has 15 amino acids. CDR1 and CDR2 (germline): MNHEY, SVGAGI. The CDR3 loop reads CASSSGSSLLGGYTF. The CDR3 nucleotides read TGTGCCAGCAGTTCAGGGTCGAGTCTCCTTGGTGGCTACACCTTC.

This chain joins TRBV7-9 and TRBJ2-5; D remains ambiguous. The ends were cut back, 7 bases at V and 0 bases at J, with 12 bases in the middle. Germline V gene data show CDR1 as SEHNR and CDR2 as FQNEAQ (reference sequence). This CDR3 is built from 14 residues. The chain's CDR3 is CASTFRRNQETQYF. The DNA of the CDR3 is TGTGCCAGCACCTTCCGGCGGAACCAAGAGACCCAGTACTTC. Supplemented by reference TRBV7-9 and TRBJ2-5, the full variable domain reads DTGVSQNPRHKITKRGQNVTFRCDPISEHNRLYWYRQTLGQGPEFLTYFQNEAQLEKSRLLSDRFSAERPKGSFSTLEIQRTEQGDSAMYLCASTFRRNQETQYFGPGTRLLVL.

The CDR3 DNA follows: TGTGCCAGCAGTTTAGGTGGACTAGCGCCTTCCTACGAGCAGTACTTC. This gives the protein CASSLGGLAPSYEQYF. V usage is TRBV28 and J usage is TRBJ2-7; 9 positions match TRBD2. CDR1 is MDHEN and CDR2 is SYDVKM in the germline V gene. This CDR3 comprises 16 residues. The V and J ends lost 2 bases and 1 base, in that order; junction bases with no gene match: 6.

As for this clone: The same CDR3 is also encoded by other DNA sequences in this sample. V gene TRBV10-3 combines with J gene TRBJ1-1; 10 bases line up with TRBD1. Germline V gene sequence: CDR1 ENHRY, CDR2 SYGVKD. This CDR3 is 16 amino acids long. V was clipped by 2 bases and J by 0 bases; unmatched bases: 3. CDR3 coding DNA: TGTGCCATCAGTGAGCCGGGACAGGGGATGAACACTGAAGCTTTCTTT. It specifies CAISEPGQGMNTEAFF.

The V call is TRBV11-2, the J call TRBJ2-2, with a possible D match to TRBD1 (5 bases). Trimming removed 3 bases from V and 0 bases from J, with 14 bases in between. CDR1 is SGHAT and CDR2 is FQNNGV in the germline V gene. This CDR3 spans 17 amino acids. The CDR3, as DNA: TGTGCCAGCAGCTTTCCTAGGGGTCCCGCGAACACCGGGGAGCTGTTTTTT. This encodes CASSFPRGPANTGELFF.

CDR3 in amino acids: CASSGLAGNTDTQYF. DNA of the CDR3: TGTGCCAGCAGCGGACTAGCGGGGAACACAGATACGCAGTATTTT. The genes are TRBV6-5 and TRBJ2-3; 12 bases are shared with TRBD2. CDR3 length equals 15 residues. CDR1 MNHEY and CDR2 SVGAGI come from the germline V gene. The J segment lost 2 bases and the V segment lost 6 bases, leaving 3 bases of the junction unmatched.

This chain links TRBV6-1 with TRBJ1-1; weak D call: TRBD1 (6 bases). The CDR3 covers 12 residues. V lost 7 bases and J 5 bases, leaving 11 bases between the germline ends. CDR1 is MNHNS and CDR2 is SASEGT in the germline V gene. Here the CDR3 DNA reads TGTGCCAGCATCTCGGGGGCTACTGAAGCTTTCTTT. It translates to CASISGATEAFF.

This chain joins TRBV7-2 and TRBJ2-7, with D hard to call. The ends were cut back, 3 bases at V and 6 bases at J, with 12 bases in the middle. The CDR3 has 13 amino acids. The germline V gene has CDR1 SGHTA and CDR2 FQGNSA. The CDR3 bases are TGTGCCAGCAGCTTTGTAACGACGGGCGAGCAGTACTTC. The encoded protein is CASSFVTTGEQYF. Drawing the rest from reference TRBV7-2 and TRBJ2-7, the complete variable domain is GAGVSQSPSNKVTEKGKDVELRCDPISGHTALYWYRQSLGQGLEFLIYFQGNSAPDKSGLPSDRFSAERTGGSVSTLTIQRTQQEDSAVYLCASSFVTTGEQYFGPGTRLTVT.

The chain uses TRBV29-1 and TRBJ2-6; D is unresolved. This CDR3 has 14 amino acids. The V end was cut by 4 bases, the J end by 2 bases, with 9 bases between. From germline, CDR1 is SQVTM and CDR2 ANQGSEA. The CDR3 DNA reads as TGCAGCGTTGGTGCTGGCACTGGGGCCAACGTCCTGACTTTC. It codes for CSVGAGTGANVLTF. The variable domain in full, with the rest retrieved from reference TRBV29-1 and TRBJ2-6, is SAVISQKPSRDICQRGTSLTIQCQVDSQVTMMFWYRQQPGQSLTLIATANQGSEATYESGFVIDKFPISRPNLTFSTLTVSNMSPEDSSIYLCSVGAGTGANVLTFGAGSRLTVL.

Note on this clone: Within the sample, other DNA sequences also encode this same CDR3. The chain joins TRBV27 to TRBJ2-7, with 9 bases matching TRBD2. The CDR3 has 13 amino acids. CDR1 is MNHEY and CDR2 is SMNVEV in the germline V gene (reference sequence). V was clipped by 5 bases and J by 1 base; unmatched bases: 0. CDR3 sequence: CASSLAGSYEQYF. DNA of the CDR3: TGTGCCAGCAGTCTAGCGGGGTCCTACGAGCAGTACTTC.

This chain connects TRBV7-2 to TRBJ1-2, with a tentative D call TRBD1 (6 bases). V was trimmed by 1 base and J by 8 bases, leaving 17 bases between them. CDR1 is SGHTA and CDR2 is FQGNSA in the germline V gene. The CDR3 length is 15 residues. The CDR3 sequence: CASSLGWAGARGYTF. The CDR3 DNA sequence: TGTGCCAGCAGCTTAGGATGGGCGGGGGCGCGCGGCTACACCTTC. Combining the CDR3 with reference TRBV7-2 and TRBJ1-2 gives the whole variable domain GAGVSQSPSNKVTEKGKDVELRCDPISGHTALYWYRQSLGQGLEFLIYFQGNSAPDKSGLPSDRFSAERTGGSVSTLTIQRTQQEDSAVYLCASSLGWAGARGYTFGSGTRLTVV.